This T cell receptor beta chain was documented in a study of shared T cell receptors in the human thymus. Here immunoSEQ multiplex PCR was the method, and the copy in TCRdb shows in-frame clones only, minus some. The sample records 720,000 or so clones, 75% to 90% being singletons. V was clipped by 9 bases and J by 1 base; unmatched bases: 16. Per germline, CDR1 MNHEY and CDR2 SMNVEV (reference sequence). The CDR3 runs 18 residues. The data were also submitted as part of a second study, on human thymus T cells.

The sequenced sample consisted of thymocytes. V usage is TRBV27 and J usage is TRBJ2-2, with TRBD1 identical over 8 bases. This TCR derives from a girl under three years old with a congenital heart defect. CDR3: CASSPGQAPRRNTGELFF. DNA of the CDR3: TGTGCCAGTTCGCCGGGACAGGCCCCTCGCCGGAACACCGGGGAGCTGTTTTTT.